This T cell receptor beta chain is drawn from a study of CD8+CD57+ T cells in acquired aplastic anemia. The CDR3 sequence is 16 residues long. The germline gives CDR1 SGHDN, CDR2 FVKESK. The use of genomic DNA as template underpinned the TCR beta VDJ and CDR3 profiling. MiXCR, applied by TCRdb to the reads, yields one record per CDR3 protein. Counted here are just over 450,000 distinct CDR3 sequences, around 32% occurring once; the ten biggest clones make up 0.75% to 0.95%. Only patients with CD8+CD57+ cell expansion on flow cytometry were chosen for sequencing. Comment on this clonotype: This may come from a read error, since a much larger clone is one base off.

This TCR was recovered from a human donor with aplastic anemia. This chain joins TRBV14 and TRBJ1-2; D perhaps matches TRBD1 (6 bases). The sequenced sample was sorted CD4+, CD8+, or CD8+CD57+ T cells (not recorded which) from PBMCs. CDR3 DNA sequence: TGTGCCAGCAGCCAAGGCACACTACAGGGAAGCTATGACTACACCTTC. It encodes CASSQGTLQGSYDYTF.